One T cell receptor (beta chain) is described in this entry. What it binds is not known. Unmatched junction bases numbered 5, after V lost 4 bases and J lost 5 bases. The CDR3 covers 15 residues. The germline V gene has CDR1 LNHDA and CDR2 SQIVND (reference sequence). The data were taken from a study of T cells in Graves' hyperthyroidism and ophthalmopathy. About the study: Peripheral blood samples were taken at initial diagnosis, prior to any treatment.

Ophthalmopathy in the patients scored at least 3 on Clinical Activity Score and at least 4 on NOSPECS grade, lasting under 3 months. Used for diagnoses were clinical symptoms, serum thyroxine and TRAb, thyroid ultrasound and orbital computed tomography. RNA transcripts served as the template for amplifying TCR beta CDR3 regions. When the TCR CDR3 underwent first-round RT-PCR, the HTBI primer set was used. In TCRdb, the multiplex PCR reads were re-called with MiXCR into one record per CDR3 protein. The sample contains 350,000 to 400,000 distinct CDR3 sequences, under 20% of which appear only once. Study-wide findings and caveats: Blood also showed most of the thyroid clonotypes that were expanded above 0.001.

The chain is built from TRBV19 and TRBJ1-6; 7 bases line up with TRBD1. Sequencing was done on a sample of blood. The sequence derives from a young man with Graves' ophthalmopathy. CDR3 DNA: TGTGCCAGTAGTAAAGGACAGGAGGATAATTCACCCCTCCACTTT. It is translated as CASSKGQEDNSPLHF.